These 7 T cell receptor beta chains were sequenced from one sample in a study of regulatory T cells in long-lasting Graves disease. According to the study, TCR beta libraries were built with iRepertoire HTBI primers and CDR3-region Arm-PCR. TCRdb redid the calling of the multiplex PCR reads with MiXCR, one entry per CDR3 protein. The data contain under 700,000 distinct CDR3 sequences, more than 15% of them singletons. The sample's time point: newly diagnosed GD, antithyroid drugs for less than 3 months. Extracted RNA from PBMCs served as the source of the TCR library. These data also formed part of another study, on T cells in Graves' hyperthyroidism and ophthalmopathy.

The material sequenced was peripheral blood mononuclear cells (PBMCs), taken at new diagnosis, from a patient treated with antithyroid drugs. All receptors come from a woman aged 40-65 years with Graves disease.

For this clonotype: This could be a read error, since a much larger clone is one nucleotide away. The CDR3 nucleotides read TGCAGTGCTAGACACGGGGAGACCCAGTACTTC. Translation: CSARHGETQYF. V and J are TRBV20-1 and TRBJ2-7; D is unresolved. The J call may be in error: the DNA end matches TRBJ2-5 better. The CDR3 covers 11 residues. The germline V gene encodes CDR1 DFQATT and CDR2 SNEGSKA (reference sequence).

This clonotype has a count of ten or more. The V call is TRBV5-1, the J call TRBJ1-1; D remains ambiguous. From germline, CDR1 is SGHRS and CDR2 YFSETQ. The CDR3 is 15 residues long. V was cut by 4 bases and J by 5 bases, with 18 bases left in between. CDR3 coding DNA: TGCGCCAGCAGCCGCTGGCAAGTTCGTGTAACTGAAGCTTTCTTT. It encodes CASSRWQVRVTEAFF.

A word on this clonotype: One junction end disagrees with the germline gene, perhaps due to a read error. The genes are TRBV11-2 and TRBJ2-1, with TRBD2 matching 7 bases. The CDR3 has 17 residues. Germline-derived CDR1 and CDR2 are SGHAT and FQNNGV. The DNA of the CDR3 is TGCGCCAGCAGCCTCGGGGGAGGGAGGAAATCCTACAATGAGCAGTTCTTC. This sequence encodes CASSLGGGRKSYNEQFF.

CDR3 protein: CASRADTANTEAFF. The CDR3 coding sequence is TGTGCCAGCAGGGCGGACACTGCGAACACTGAAGCTTTCTTT. The chain combines TRBV2 with TRBJ1-1; a weak D match, TRBD1 (5 bases). CDR1 and CDR2 from the germline V gene are SNHLY and FYNNEI. V was trimmed by 6 bases and J by 1 base, leaving 12 bases between them. The CDR3 has 14 amino acids. Complete variable domain (other parts from reference TRBV2 and TRBJ1-1): EPEVTQTPSHQVTQMGQEVILRCVPISNHLYFYWYRQILGQKVEFLVSFYNNEISEKSEIFDDQFSVERPDGSNFTLKIRSTKLEDSAMYFCASRADTANTEAFFGQGTRLTVV.

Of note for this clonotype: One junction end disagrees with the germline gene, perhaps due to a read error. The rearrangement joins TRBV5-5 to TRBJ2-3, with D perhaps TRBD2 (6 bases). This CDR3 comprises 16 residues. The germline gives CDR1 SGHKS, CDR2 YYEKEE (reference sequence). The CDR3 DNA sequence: TGTACCAGCAGCTTGGTGGCGGGGCTTGACACAGATACGCAGTATTTT. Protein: CTSSLVAGLDTDTQYF.

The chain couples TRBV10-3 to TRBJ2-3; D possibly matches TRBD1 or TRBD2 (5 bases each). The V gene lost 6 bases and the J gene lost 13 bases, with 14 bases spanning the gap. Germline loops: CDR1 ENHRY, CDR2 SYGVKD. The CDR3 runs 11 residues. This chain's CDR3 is CAIRGPGGEYF. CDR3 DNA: TGTGCCATCAGGGGGCCTGGGGGAGAGTATTTT.

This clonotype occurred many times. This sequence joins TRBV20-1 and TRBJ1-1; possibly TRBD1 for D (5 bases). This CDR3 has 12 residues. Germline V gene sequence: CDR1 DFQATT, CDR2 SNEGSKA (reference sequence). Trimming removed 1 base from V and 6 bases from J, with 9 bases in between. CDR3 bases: TGCAGTGCTAGAGCAGGGTTCGCTGAAGCTTTCTTT. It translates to CSARAGFAEAFF.